One sample yielded the 12 T cell receptor beta chains listed below, sequenced in a study of T cells in Graves' hyperthyroidism and ophthalmopathy. TCR beta CDR3 regions were amplified from RNA. The study used the HTBI primer set for a first-round RT-PCR of the TCR CDR3. TCRdb fed the multiplex PCR reads into MiXCR, producing one record per CDR3 protein. The sample records about 400,000 distinct CDR3 sequences, approximately 14% being singletons. Sequencing was done on a sample of blood. These receptors were taken from a man between 18 and 29 years old with Graves' ophthalmopathy.

The chain employs TRBV14 and TRBJ2-7; D might be TRBD2 (6 bases). This CDR3 contains 15 residues. V was trimmed by 2 bases and J by 1 base, leaving 12 bases between them. Germline V lookup: CDR1 SGHDN, CDR2 FVKESK. The DNA for the CDR3 is TGTGCCAGCAGCCAATTGGCTAGCGTATCCTACGAGCAGTACTTC. Translating it yields CASSQLASVSYEQYF.

In DNA, the CDR3 is TGTGCCAGCAGCCAAGTATCCCCAGGGTACTCTGGAAACACCATATATTTT. Translated, it gives CASSQVSPGYSGNTIYF. The chain joins TRBV3-1 to TRBJ1-3, with D perhaps matching TRBD1 (5 bases). The V gene's germline CDR1 is LGHDT and CDR2 YNNKEL (reference sequence). The CDR3 loop spans 17 amino acids. The V end lost 1 base, the J end lost 0 bases, and 13 bases lay between the germline ends.

This clonotype has at least ten counts. The chain is built from TRBV6-1 and TRBJ2-1; 10 bases line up with TRBD2. The CDR3 is made up of 15 amino acids. Trimming removed 5 bases from V and 6 bases from J; junction bases left unmatched: 7. In germline, CDR1 is MNHNS, CDR2 SASEGT. For the CDR3, the DNA is TGTGCCAGCAGTAACCTAGCGGGAGTACCCAATGAGCAGTTCTTC. Amino acids: CASSNLAGVPNEQFF.

In the case of this clonotype: Germline and junction disagree at one end, which may indicate a read error. V is TRBV11-2 and J is TRBJ2-7; the match to TRBD2 covers 7 bases. There are 13 residues in the CDR3. Germline lookup yields CDR1 SGHAT and CDR2 FQNNGV. The CDR3 DNA reads TGTGCCAGCAGCCGGGACTATCTCTACGAGCAGTGCTTC. Translating it yields CASSRDYLYEQCF.

There are many counts of this clonotype. The chain combines TRBV12-3 or TRBV12-4 with TRBJ1-1; 12 nucleotides line up with TRBD1. V dropped 5 bases and J dropped 8; count of bases not matched to a gene: 0. This CDR3 has 12 residues. The CDR3 loop reads CASSGTGGEAFF. CDR3 nucleotide sequence: TGTGCCAGCAGTGGGACAGGGGGCGAAGCTTTCTTT.

A few counts support this clonotype. This chain links TRBV10-3 with TRBJ2-1, with D unresolved. Trimming stripped 0 bases from V and 9 bases from J, with 9 bases between. CDR3 length: 13 residues. Germline lookup yields CDR1 ENHRY and CDR2 SYGVKD. The CDR3 loop is CAISESLWSEQFF. The CDR3 region has the DNA TGTGCCATCAGTGAGTCGTTATGGAGTGAGCAGTTCTTC.

This clonotype was recorded many times. CDR3 coding DNA: TGTGCCAGAAGTTTCCCACCTACCCCGGGACTAGCGGGTTCGAAGTACAATGAGCAGTTCTTC. Translation: CARSFPPTPGLAGSKYNEQFF. This sequence joins TRBV2 and TRBJ2-1; 12 bases align to TRBD2. The CDR3 loop spans 21 amino acids. Losses at the gene ends were 9 bases for V and 4 bases for J; bases not matched to a gene: 25. Germline-derived CDR1 and CDR2 are SNHLY and FYNNEI.

There are many counts of this clonotype. The chain links TRBV3-1 to TRBJ2-1, with D uncertain. This CDR3 has 16 residues. Germline CDR1 is LGHDT and CDR2 is YNNKEL (reference sequence). Deletions cut 0 bases from V and 4 bases from J, with 13 bases between. CDR3 residues: CASSQESPTLYNEQFF. CDR3 coding DNA: TGTGCCAGCAGCCAAGAGAGTCCCACGCTTTACAATGAGCAGTTCTTC.

CDR3 residues: CASPAPQRDNEQFF. The CDR3 nucleotides are TGTGCCAGCCCTGCTCCACAACGGGACAATGAGCAGTTCTTC. The chain is built from TRBV27 and TRBJ2-1; D remains ambiguous. Trimming stripped 8 bases from V and 5 bases from J, with 16 bases between. The V gene's germline CDR1 is MNHEY and CDR2 SMNVEV (reference sequence). The CDR3 length is 14 residues.

This chain uses TRBV6-1 with TRBJ2-5; 10 positions match TRBD1. Per germline, CDR1 MNHNS and CDR2 SASEGT. The CDR3 is 15 residues long. Trimming at V came to 6 bases and at J to 6 bases, leaving 10 bases not matched to a gene. The CDR3 nucleotides are TGTGCCAGCAGCTCCCCGACAGGGGGCGCGCAGACCCAGTACTTC. It codes for CASSSPTGGAQTQYF.

In this sample, this clonotype turned up a few times. The chain couples TRBV9 to TRBJ1-3, with D possibly being TRBD1 (5 bases). This CDR3 spans 15 amino acids. The germline CDR1 and CDR2 sequences are SGDLS and YYNGEE. The germline V and J ends were trimmed by 0 bases and 0 bases, with 7 bases remaining between them. The CDR3 sequence is CASSVADSSGNTIYF. In nucleotides, the CDR3 is TGTGCCAGCAGCGTAGCCGACAGCTCTGGAAACACCATATATTTT. The variable domain in full, with the rest retrieved from reference TRBV9 and TRBJ1-3, is DSGVTQTPKHLITATGQRVTLRCSPRSGDLSVYWYQQSLDQGLQFLIQYYNGEERAKGNILERFSAQQFPDLHSELNLSSLELGDSALYFCASSVADSSGNTIYFGEGSWLTVV.

In this sample, this clonotype turned up a few times. This sequence joins TRBV7-9 and TRBJ1-1; D remains unclear. The germline CDR1 and CDR2 sequences are SEHNR and FQNEAQ (reference sequence). With 3 bases removed from V and 1 base from J, the gap between germline ends came to 12 bases. There are 15 residues in the CDR3. The CDR3, as DNA: TGTGCCAGCAGCTTGGTCGGCACGGGGAACACTGAAGCTTTCTTT. The encoded protein is CASSLVGTGNTEAFF. Variable domain in full (rest from reference TRBV7-9 and TRBJ1-1): DTGVSQNPRHKITKRGQNVTFRCDPISEHNRLYWYRQTLGQGPEFLTYFQNEAQLEKSRLLSDRFSAERPKGSFSTLEIQRTEQGDSAMYLCASSLVGTGNTEAFFGQGTRLTVV.